This T cell receptor (beta chain) was found in a study of beta chain features in type 1 diabetes. As every portion of the isolated RNA was reverse transcribed, the sequencing read expressed TCRB transcripts. Clones were read by immunoSEQ multiplex PCR, and TCRdb kept only the in-frame ones, dropping some. Of a few hundred thousand clones listed, 25% to 30% are singletons. Germline loops: CDR1 SGHRS, CDR2 YFSETQ. The CDR3 contains 15 residues. Between the trimmed V and J ends, which lost 2 bases and 2 bases, there was a span of 14 bases. The chain has TRBV5-1 and TRBJ2-7; a possible D gene is TRBD2 (7 bases). Sequenced material: central memory CD4+ T cells from blood. The TCR sequence derives from a man between 25 and 39 years old in good health. The CDR3 nucleotides read TGCGCCAGCAGCTTACTACGGGGGGCAACCTACGAGCAGTACTTC. It yields the protein CASSLLRGATYEQYF.